The clone carrying this TCR beta chain was picked up many times. This sample was included in a study of neurological immune-mediated disorders. Each CDR3 protein is one row after TCRdb ran MiXCR on the 5' RACE reads. The sample contains approximately 20,000 distinct CDR3 sequences, roughly a sixth of which appear only once. CDR1 SGHDT and CDR2 YYEEEE come from the germline V gene. V gave up 1 base and J gave up 4 bases, with 7 bases separating them. CDR3 length: 13 amino acids. The V gene is TRBV5-6, the J gene TRBJ2-3; D not resolved. The sequencing input was CD8+ T cells from blood. This TCR came from a woman younger than 35 with multiple sclerosis. The CDR3 nucleotides read TGTGCCAGCAGCTTGCTGGATCCAGATACGCAGTATTTT. Protein product: CASSLLDPDTQYF. The full variable domain, its missing parts supplied by reference TRBV5-6 and TRBJ2-3, is DAGVTQSPTHLIKTRGQQVTLRCSPKSGHDTVSWYQQALGQGPQFIFQYYEEEERQRGNFPDRFSGHQFPNYSSELNVNALLLGDSALYLCASSLLDPDTQYFGPGTRLTVL.